The following is a T cell receptor (beta chain) sequence with its context. Assay: immunoSEQ multiplex PCR; the TCRdb copy retains only in-frame clones and omits some. The table shows roughly 200,000 clones, with roughly 77% occurring only once. The entry originates in a study of cytotoxic CD8 clonotypes in ibrutinib-treated CLL. Germline loops: CDR1 GTSNPN, CDR2 SVGIG (reference sequence). CDR3 length: 13 residues. V lost 4 bases to trimming and J lost 7 bases; unmatched junction nucleotides: 6. The sequence was obtained from a human donor with chronic lymphocytic leukemia. The sequences come from PBMCs, collected after 12 months of ibrutinib treatment. The chain uses TRBV30 and TRBJ2-2; 7 bases agree with TRBD2. The chain's CDR3 is CAWTRDYIGELFF. The CDR3 nucleotides read TGTGCCTGGACCCGGGACTATATCGGGGAGCTGTTTTTT.